The 19 T cell receptor beta chains given below trace back to one sample, sequenced in a study of OX40 agonist ivuxolimab in advanced cancers. Method: immunoSEQ multiplex PCR; TCRdb's copy keeps in-frame clones and lacks some. The sample holds approximately 92,000 clones; under 85% are singletons and the top ten take roughly 5.4%. Sequenced here: CD4+ or CD8+ T cells sorted from blood, sampled in a trial of the OX40 agonist ivuxolimab. The receptors were gathered from an adult with an advanced solid tumor such as melanoma, head and neck, liver or kidney cancer.

This clone has just one count. The chain couples TRBV6-9 to TRBJ2-3, with 7 bases identical to TRBD2. The V and J ends lost 2 bases and 4 bases, in that order; junction bases with no gene match: 9. This CDR3 comprises 16 residues. Germline lookup yields CDR1 MNHGY and CDR2 SVAAGI. DNA for the CDR3: TGTGCCAGCAGTTATGGGCGCGTGAGCGGGGCAGATACGCAGTATTTT. Its translation: CASSYGRVSGADTQYF.

This chain joins TRBV6-5 and TRBJ1-4; D unclear. Per the germline V gene, CDR1 is MNHEY and CDR2 is SVGAGI. V dropped 0 bases and J dropped 7 bases, with 12 bases sitting between them. This CDR3 has 15 residues. The CDR3 loop is CASSYSGGKGEKLFF. CDR3 sequence (DNA): TGTGCCAGCAGTTACTCGGGAGGGAAGGGTGAAAAACTGTTTTTT.

The J gene is TRBJ2-5, the V gene TRBV5-4; 7 bases are shared with TRBD1. Germline lookup yields CDR1 SGHNT and CDR2 YYREEE (reference sequence). J was trimmed by 4 bases and V by 4 bases; bases with no gene match: 10. The CDR3 sequence is 15 residues long. The CDR3 DNA reads as TGTGCCAGCAGCGTGACAGGGACGAAGGGAGAGACCCAGTACTTC. It encodes CASSVTGTKGETQYF.

The V call is TRBV6-6, the J call TRBJ2-7; D possibly corresponds to TRBD2 (6 bases). Germline V gene sequence: CDR1 MNHNY, CDR2 SVGAGI (reference sequence). The V end lost 5 bases, the J end lost 3 bases, and 17 bases lay between the germline ends. CDR3 length: 15 amino acids. This CDR3 reads CASSPPPEGRYEQYF. CDR3 nucleotide sequence: TGTGCCAGCAGTCCTCCCCCGGAGGGGCGCTACGAGCAGTACTTC.

This chain links TRBV6-5 with TRBJ2-1, with 8 bases that match TRBD2. The CDR3 loop spans 14 amino acids. The germline CDR1 and CDR2 sequences are MNHEY and SVGAGI. The V and J ends lost 5 bases and 3 bases, in that order; junction bases with no gene match: 3. The CDR3 protein is CASSLSGDYNEQFF. The CDR3 nucleotides are TGTGCCAGCAGTCTTAGCGGGGACTACAATGAGCAGTTCTTC.

The chain joins TRBV4-3 to TRBJ2-1; D unclear. The CDR3 covers 15 residues. V shed 4 bases and J shed 5 bases, with 15 bases lying between them. Germline CDR1 LGHNA, CDR2 YSLEER. The CDR3 region is CASSLSSRQNNEQFF. The CDR3 DNA is TGCGCCAGCAGCCTTTCCTCCAGGCAGAACAATGAGCAGTTCTTC.

By its share, this clone is medium-sized (0.01 to 0.1%). J is TRBJ1-6 and V is TRBV11-2, with D uncertain. With 4 bases removed from V and 11 bases from J, the gap between germline ends came to 12 bases. This CDR3 spans 13 amino acids. Germline lookup yields CDR1 SGHAT and CDR2 FQNNGV. The DNA for the CDR3 is TGTGCCAGCAGCTCGAACCCGACTACACCCCTCCACTTT. Translated, it gives CASSSNPTTPLHF.

This chain uses TRBV5-1 with TRBJ2-2, with D unclear. Germline V gene sequence: CDR1 SGHRS, CDR2 YFSETQ. V lost 0 bases and J lost 1, with 7 bases in between. The CDR3 extends over 15 amino acids. CDR3 DNA sequence: TGCGCCAGCAGCTTGGTGGGCGGGAACACCGGGGAGCTGTTTTTT. The encoded protein is CASSLVGGNTGELFF.

In this sample, this clone turned up once. The DNA of the CDR3 is TGTGCCAGCAGTTTACCTAGCGGGGGCCTCACAGATACGCAGTATTTT. This translates into CASSLPSGGLTDTQYF. This chain uses TRBV27 with TRBJ2-3; TRBD2 matches 10 bases. The CDR3 length is 16 residues. The ends lost 2 bases at V and 2 bases at J; junction bases unmatched: 4. Per germline, CDR1 MNHEY and CDR2 SMNVEV (reference sequence).

This clone was counted between two and nine times. The CDR3 spells CASSASTSGLYNEQFF. CDR3 nucleotide sequence: TGCGCCAGCAGTGCCTCGACTAGCGGACTTTACAATGAGCAGTTCTTC. The chain joins TRBV10-1 to TRBJ2-1, with 9 bases identical to TRBD2. There are 16 residues in the CDR3. Trimming removed 4 bases from V and 4 bases from J; junction bases left unmatched: 8. Germline CDR1 reads WNHNN; CDR2 reads SYGVQD (reference sequence).

This clone was picked up a small number of times. This chain joins TRBV4-2 and TRBJ2-3; 7 nucleotides match TRBD2. The CDR3 is 16 residues long. The germline V gene encodes CDR1 LGHNA and CDR2 YNFKEQ. The ends lost 1 base at V and 3 bases at J; junction bases unmatched: 7. The CDR3 DNA reads as TGTGCCAGCAGCCAAGGCTGGGGGGAGGGAACAGATACGCAGTATTTT. Its protein product is CASSQGWGEGTDTQYF.

CDR3 DNA sequence: TGTGCCAGCAGCCAAACGGACAGTAACTATGGCTACACCTTC. It yields the protein CASSQTDSNYGYTF. The chain couples TRBV11-1 to TRBJ1-2; a weak D match, TRBD1 (6 bases). Trimming took 5 bases from V and 1 from J, leaving 11 bases between them. The V gene's germline CDR1 is SGHAT and CDR2 FQDESV (reference sequence). The CDR3 length is 14 residues.

The chain couples TRBV6-4 to TRBJ1-5; no reliable D call. Deletions cut 2 bases from V and 4 bases from J, with 6 bases between. From germline, CDR1 is MRHNA and CDR2 SNTAGT. This CDR3 is built from 13 residues. CDR3 protein: CASSDRENQPQHF. Written as DNA, the CDR3 is TGTGCCAGCAGTGACAGGGAAAATCAGCCCCAGCATTTT.

This sequence joins TRBV7-2 and TRBJ2-1; perhaps TRBD1 as D (6 bases). The CDR3 has 14 residues. V was cut by 3 bases and J by 9 bases, with 15 bases left in between. CDR1 is SGHTA, CDR2 FQGNSA, per germline. The CDR3 bases are TGTGCCAGCAGCTTCCTCCAGGGGAGCGGTGAGCAGTTCTTC. Translation gives CASSFLQGSGEQFF.

The chain employs TRBV7-2 and TRBJ2-7; D not certain. V was clipped by 5 bases and J by 3 bases, with 14 bases between them. The CDR3 has 14 amino acids. Germline CDR1 is SGHTA and CDR2 is FQGNSA. CDR3 amino acids: CASSPGWAIYEQYF. Written as DNA, the CDR3 is TGTGCCAGCAGCCCCGGTTGGGCTATCTACGAGCAGTACTTC.

CDR3 amino acids: CASSLTQGDYGYTF. The CDR3 coding sequence is TGTGCCAGCAGCTTAACCCAGGGGGACTATGGCTACACCTTC. The gene calls are TRBV7-2 and TRBJ1-2, with TRBD1 identical over 7 bases. The V and J ends lost 2 bases and 3 bases, in that order; junction bases with no gene match: 3. Germline V gives CDR1 SGHTA, CDR2 FQGNSA. The CDR3 spans 14 residues.

The rearrangement uses TRBV7-2 and TRBJ2-7; 8 bases are shared with TRBD1. The CDR3 is made up of 15 amino acids. Trimming removed 5 bases from V and 2 bases from J; junction bases left unmatched: 8. CDR1 and CDR2 (germline): SGHTA, FQGNSA. CDR3 nucleotide sequence: TGTGCCAGCAGCGAAGCCGGGGGACAGGCCTACGAGCAGTACTTC. Its protein is CASSEAGGQAYEQYF. The full variable domain, its missing parts supplied by reference TRBV7-2 and TRBJ2-7, is GAGVSQSPSNKVTEKGKDVELRCDPISGHTALYWYRQSLGQGLEFLIYFQGNSAPDKSGLPSDRFSAERTGGSVSTLTIQRTQQEDSAVYLCASSEAGGQAYEQYFGPGTRLTVT.

The chain joins TRBV7-8 to TRBJ1-2; the match to TRBD1 covers 8 bases. This CDR3 is 21 amino acids long. Per the germline V gene, CDR1 is SGHVS and CDR2 is FQNEAQ. V lost 3 bases to trimming and J lost 1 base; unmatched junction nucleotides: 22. CDR3 bases: TGTGCCAGCAGCTTTTTCTTTACTAAGAAAATAGGACAGGGTAGTAACTATGGCTACACCTTC. Translation gives CASSFFFTKKIGQGSNYGYTF. The whole variable domain, remainder taken from reference TRBV7-8 and TRBJ1-2, is GAGVSQSPRYKVAKRGQDVALRCDPISGHVSLFWYQQALGQGPEFLTYFQNEAQLDKSGLPSDRFFAERPEGSVSTLKIQRTQQEDSAVYLCASSFFFTKKIGQGSNYGYTFGSGTRLTVV.

The V and J genes are TRBV12-5 and TRBJ2-5; 7 bases map to TRBD1. The CDR3 length is 15 residues. The V and J ends lost 2 bases and 5 bases, in that order; junction bases with no gene match: 8. Germline V gene sequence: CDR1 LGHNT, CDR2 FRNRAP. The CDR3 DNA reads as TGTGCTAGTGGTTTGACCCCCGGGACAGAGGAGACCCAGTACTTC. It encodes CASGLTPGTEETQYF.